The 8 T cell receptor beta chains given below trace back to one sample, sequenced in a study of tumor-infiltrating lymphocytes in oesophageal squamous cell carcinoma. TCRdb re-analysed the PCR reads in MiXCR, keeping a single row per CDR3 protein. The table shows 10,000 to 15,000 distinct CDR3 sequences, with roughly half occurring only once. Sequenced sample: normal esophageal tissue next to the tumor. These receptors originate from a male donor with esophageal squamous cell carcinoma.

The chain uses TRBV12-3 or TRBV12-4 and TRBJ2-1; D uncertain. With the DNA end fitting TRBJ2-5 better, the J assignment may be wrong. The CDR3 is made up of 12 amino acids. The CDR3 protein is CASSHPSGTQYF. The DNA for the CDR3 is TGTGCCAGCAGTCACCCTTCAGGGACCCAGTACTTC.

This clonotype is labeled as medium-sized. The chain has TRBV12-3 or TRBV12-4 and TRBJ2-7; D gene uncertain. This CDR3 comprises 13 residues. The ends were cut back, 5 bases at V and 1 base at J, with 9 bases in the middle. CDR3 sequence: CASSDETSYEQYF. The DNA for the CDR3 is TGTGCCAGCAGTGATGAGACTTCCTACGAGCAGTACTTC.

The chain carries TRBV10-3 and TRBJ2-3; no firm D call. The germline CDR1 and CDR2 sequences are ENHRY and SYGVKD. There are 12 residues in the CDR3. Trimming shortened V by 7 bases and J by 4 bases, and 9 bases separated the two germline ends. The CDR3 protein is CAINGKADTQYF. Here the CDR3 DNA reads TGTGCCATCAATGGCAAGGCAGATACGCAGTATTTT.

As concerns this clonotype: The DNA is left out, because the CDR3 cannot be placed on it with certainty; the CDR3 is given as TCRdb lists it. The genes are TRBV12-3 or TRBV12-4 and TRBJ2-5; the table's D gene call, TRBD1, was not cross checked with the DNA. A total of 23 residues make up the CDR3, ends included. CDR3 sequence reads: CASSFDVLTFGAGSRLDGDEQFF.

This clonotype has more than one count but fewer than ten. This sequence joins TRBV28 and TRBJ2-7; TRBD2 is a possible D gene (5 bases). TRBJ2-1 matches the DNA end more closely, so the J call is doubtful. The CDR3 has 15 residues. Germline V gene sequence: CDR1 MDHEN, CDR2 SYDVKM. The CDR3: CASSLMGSLYNEQFF. The CDR3 DNA follows: TGTGCCAGCAGTTTAATGGGGAGTCTCTACAATGAGCAGTTCTTC.

This clonotype was picked up a small number of times. The gene calls are TRBV24-1 and TRBJ2-3; 10 bases are a match to TRBD1. CDR1 KGHDR and CDR2 SFDVKD come from the germline V gene. The CDR3 sequence is 16 residues long. J was trimmed by 4 bases and V by 3 bases; bases with no gene match: 6. For the CDR3, the DNA is TGTGCCACCAGTGATCCGGGACAGGGGTCCGCAGATACGCAGTATTTT. It yields the protein CATSDPGQGSADTQYF.

The V call is TRBV28, the J call TRBJ2-1; D may be TRBD1 (7 bases). The end of the DNA fits TRBJ2-7 better, so the J call may be wrong. The CDR3 covers 13 residues. The germline gives CDR1 MDHEN, CDR2 SYDVKM. CDR3 protein: CASKSTGEAEQYF. In DNA, the CDR3 is TGTGCCAGCAAAAGTACAGGGGAGGCTGAGCAGTACTTC.

This clonotype was counted between two and nine times. The V and J genes are TRBV6-6 and TRBJ2-1; D gene ambiguous. V lost 0 bases, J lost 1 base, and 10 bases lay in between. Germline V gives CDR1 MNHNY, CDR2 SVGAGI (reference sequence). The CDR3 length is 16 residues. The CDR3 nucleotides are TGTGCCAGCAGTTACTCCTTGCCTGAATCCTACAATGAGCAGTTCTTC. Protein: CASSYSLPESYNEQFF.